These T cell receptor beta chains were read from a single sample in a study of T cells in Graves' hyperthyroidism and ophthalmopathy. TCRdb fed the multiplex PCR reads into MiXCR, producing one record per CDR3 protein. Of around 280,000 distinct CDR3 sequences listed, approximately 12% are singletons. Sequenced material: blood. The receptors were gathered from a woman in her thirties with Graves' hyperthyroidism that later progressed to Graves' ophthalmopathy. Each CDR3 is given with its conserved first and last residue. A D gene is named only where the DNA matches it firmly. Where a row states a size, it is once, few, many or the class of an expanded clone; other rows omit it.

CDR3aa: CASSPLEVTGVAFAEAFF
CDR3nt: TGTGCCAGCAGCCCCCTTGAAGTTACAGGGGTAGCGTTCGCTGAAGCTTTCTTT
v_gene: TRBV27
d_gene: TRBD1
abundance: many
j_gene: TRBJ1-1

CDR3aa: CASDTSGGNIQYF
CDR3nt: TGTGCCAGCGACACTAGCGGGGGAAACATTCAGTACTTC
v_gene: TRBV19
d_gene: TRBD2
abundance: -
j_gene: TRBJ2-4

CDR3aa: CATFGQAGLHEQYF
CDR3nt: TGTGCCACCTTCGGACAGGCGGGCTTGCACGAGCAGTACTTC
v_gene: TRBV10-3
d_gene: TRBD1
abundance: many
j_gene: TRBJ2-7

CDR3aa: CASQFSYEQYF
CDR3nt: TGTGCGAGCCAGTTCTCCTACGAGCAGTACTTC
v_gene: TRBV7-9
d_gene: -
abundance: -
j_gene: TRBJ2-7

CDR3aa: CASSMIGTGELFF
CDR3nt: TGTGCCAGTAGTATGATCGGCACCGGGGAGCTGTTTTTT
v_gene: TRBV19
d_gene: -
abundance: -
j_gene: TRBJ2-2

CDR3aa: CASSYPALAGASDEQFF
CDR3nt: TGTGCCAGCAGTTACCCCGCCCTAGCGGGAGCCTCGGATGAGCAGTTCTTC
v_gene: TRBV6-2/TRBV6-3
d_gene: TRBD2
abundance: many
j_gene: TRBJ2-1

CDR3aa: CASSGQGAISEKLFF
CDR3nt: TGTGCCAGCAGCGGGCAGGGGGCGATTTCTGAAAAACTGTTTTTT
v_gene: TRBV5-5
d_gene: TRBD1
abundance: -
j_gene: TRBJ1-4

CDR3aa: CASGFTGSSSYNEQFF
CDR3nt: TGTGCCAGCGGATTTACGGGGTCCAGCTCCTACAATGAGCAGTTCTTC
v_gene: TRBV6-2/TRBV6-3
d_gene: -
abundance: many
j_gene: TRBJ2-1

CDR3aa: CASSLLAAGTDTQYF
CDR3nt: TGTGCCAGCAGCCTACTAGCGGCCGGCACAGATACGCAGTATTTT
v_gene: TRBV7-2
d_gene: TRBD2
abundance: many
j_gene: TRBJ2-3

CDR3aa: CASSNTLTSGNTDTQYF
CDR3nt: TGTGCCAGCAGTAACACCTTGACTAGCGGGAACACAGATACGCAGTATTTT
v_gene: TRBV27
d_gene: TRBD2
abundance: -
j_gene: TRBJ2-3

CDR3aa: CASSHSGRGRETQYF
CDR3nt: TGTGCCAGCAGCCATAGCGGGAGAGGCAGAGAGACCCAGTACTTC
v_gene: TRBV14
d_gene: TRBD2
abundance: many
j_gene: TRBJ2-5

CDR3aa: CASSELNTEAFF
CDR3nt: TGTGCCAGTTCTGAGTTGAACACTGAAGCTTTCTTT
v_gene: TRBV25-1
d_gene: -
abundance: many
j_gene: TRBJ1-1

CDR3aa: CASRSGTGFNQPQHF
CDR3nt: TGTGCCAGCAGGTCCGGGACAGGTTTCAATCAGCCCCAGCATTTT
v_gene: TRBV2
d_gene: TRBD1
abundance: many
j_gene: TRBJ1-5

CDR3aa: CASSHDSGRAVEQYF
CDR3nt: TGTGCCAGCAGCCACGATAGCGGGAGGGCCGTCGAGCAGTACTTC
v_gene: TRBV3-1
d_gene: TRBD2
abundance: many
j_gene: TRBJ2-7

CDR3aa: CSVELAGADTQYF
CDR3nt: TGCAGCGTTGAATTAGCGGGTGCAGATACGCAGTATTTT
v_gene: TRBV29-1
d_gene: TRBD2
abundance: many
j_gene: TRBJ2-3

CDR3aa: CASSIDPTFSSNQPQHF
CDR3nt: TGTGCCAGTAGTATTGACCCTACATTTTCTAGCAATCAGCCCCAGCATTTT
v_gene: TRBV19
d_gene: -
abundance: few
j_gene: TRBJ1-5

CDR3aa: CASSPLTIREANTEAFF
CDR3nt: TGTGCCAGCAGCCCACTAACGATCAGGGAAGCGAACACTGAAGCTTTCTTT
v_gene: TRBV11-2
d_gene: -
abundance: many
j_gene: TRBJ1-1

CDR3aa: CASSLATDEQFF
CDR3nt: TGCGCCAGCAGCTTGGCCACCGATGAGCAGTTCTTC
v_gene: TRBV5-1
d_gene: -
abundance: -
j_gene: TRBJ2-1

CDR3aa: CASSLDAVWTEAFF
CDR3nt: TGTGCCAGCAGCTTAGATGCGGTATGGACTGAAGCTTTCTTT
v_gene: TRBV7-8
d_gene: -
abundance: many
j_gene: TRBJ1-1

CDR3aa: CASSNMINQPQHF
CDR3nt: TGTGCCAGTAGTAATATGATCAATCAGCCCCAGCATTTT
v_gene: TRBV19
d_gene: -
abundance: -
j_gene: TRBJ1-5

CDR3aa: CASSLGTGLQDTQYF
CDR3nt: TGTGCCAGCAGCTTAGGGACAGGGTTGCAAGATACGCAGTATTTT
v_gene: TRBV7-3
d_gene: TRBD1
abundance: -
j_gene: TRBJ2-3

CDR3aa: CATSDQDSGTGGREGQPQHF
CDR3nt: TGTGCCACCAGTGATCAAGATTCCGGGACAGGGGGCAGAGAGGGTCAGCCCCAGCATTTT
v_gene: TRBV24-1
d_gene: TRBD1
abundance: many
j_gene: TRBJ1-5

CDR3aa: CASSWRDSPDGSEAFF
CDR3nt: TGCGCCAGCAGCTGGAGGGACAGCCCCGACGGCAGTGAAGCTTTCTTT
v_gene: TRBV5-1
d_gene: TRBD1
abundance: few
j_gene: TRBJ1-1

CDR3aa: CASPPKQGANEQYF
CDR3nt: TGTGCCAGCCCTCCAAAACAGGGGGCCAACGAGCAGTACTTC
v_gene: TRBV18
d_gene: TRBD1
abundance: many
j_gene: TRBJ2-7

CDR3aa: CSATSRGTGTHEQYF
CDR3nt: TGCAGTGCAACATCAAGGGGGACAGGGACCCACGAGCAGTACTTC
v_gene: TRBV20-1
d_gene: TRBD1
abundance: many
j_gene: TRBJ2-7

CDR3aa: CASSLTDSYEQYF
CDR3nt: TGTGCCAGCAGCTTAACAGATTCCTACGAGCAGTACTTC
v_gene: TRBV27
d_gene: -
abundance: many
j_gene: TRBJ2-7